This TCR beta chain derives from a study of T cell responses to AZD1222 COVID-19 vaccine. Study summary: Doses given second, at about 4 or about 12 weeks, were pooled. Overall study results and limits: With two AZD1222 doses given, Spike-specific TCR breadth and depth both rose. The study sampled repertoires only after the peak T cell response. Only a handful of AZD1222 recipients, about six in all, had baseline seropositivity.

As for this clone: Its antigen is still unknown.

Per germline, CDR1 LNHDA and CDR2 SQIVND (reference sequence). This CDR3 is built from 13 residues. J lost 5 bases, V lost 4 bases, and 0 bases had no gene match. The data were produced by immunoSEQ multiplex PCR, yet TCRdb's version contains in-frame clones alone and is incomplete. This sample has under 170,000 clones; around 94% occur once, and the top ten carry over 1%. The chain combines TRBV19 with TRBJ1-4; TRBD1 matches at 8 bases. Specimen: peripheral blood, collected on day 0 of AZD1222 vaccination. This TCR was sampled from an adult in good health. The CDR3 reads CASSRQGNEKLFF. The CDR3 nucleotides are TGTGCCAGTAGTAGACAGGGGAATGAAAAACTGTTTTTT.